This TCR beta chain appears in the sequencing data of a study of early T cells in non-severe SARS-CoV-2 infection. Overall study: With bulk RNA from unsorted whole blood as input, sequencing yielded unpaired chains.

Unique molecular identifiers were affixed to single, distinct cDNA molecules. Each CDR3 protein is one row after TCRdb ran MiXCR on the 5' RACE reads. The repertoire holds about 60,000 distinct CDR3 sequences, with under 10% as singletons. Study-level points and caveats: A preference for anti-spike CD8 responses marked VDJdb matching, which missed private and CD4 specificities.

The germline V gene encodes CDR1 SEHNR and CDR2 FQNEAQ (reference sequence). This CDR3 has 17 amino acids. Deletions cut 2 bases from V and 5 bases from J, with 18 bases between. This clonotype occurred many times. Its antigen is not identified. The genes are TRBV7-9 and TRBJ2-2, with D perhaps assigned TRBD1 or TRBD2 (5 bases each). This sequence originates from an adult who was a healthcare worker with PCR-confirmed SARS-CoV-2 infection or an uninfected control (not recorded which). Sequencing used whole blood. CDR3 protein: CASSLFYGAWKTGELFF. The CDR3 DNA is TGTGCCAGCAGCTTATTCTACGGGGCTTGGAAGACCGGGGAGCTGTTTTTT.